The present entry profiles one TCR beta chain with its context. The data belong to a study of blood T cell repertoires in COVID-19. Study as a whole: Whether acute or convalescent, the COVID-19 samples came from the United States, Italy and Spain. T cells, B-cell-depleted T cells, or PBMCs supplied cDNA or gDNA.

Authors' processing steps: Amplified reference gene primers provided the basis for estimating nucleated cell counts. TCRdb keeps only in-frame clones here, not all; method: immunoSEQ multiplex PCR. V, J and clone size derive from that table, while D and trimming were established from the DNA sequence. The table shows 40,000 or so clones, with 80% to 90% occurring only once. The germline CDR1 and CDR2 sequences are MNHEY and SVGAGI. This CDR3 comprises 16 residues. Trimming took off 2 bases at V and 2 bases at J, with 13 bases between the two ends. The receptor comes from a human donor in a cohort sampled during active COVID-19. V usage is TRBV6-5 and J usage is TRBJ1-5, with D possibly matching TRBD1 (6 bases). What was sequenced was peripheral blood. This CDR3 reads CASSYRNRVGNQPQHF. The DNA for the CDR3 is TGTGCCAGCAGTTACCGGAACAGGGTTGGCAATCAGCCCCAGCATTTT.